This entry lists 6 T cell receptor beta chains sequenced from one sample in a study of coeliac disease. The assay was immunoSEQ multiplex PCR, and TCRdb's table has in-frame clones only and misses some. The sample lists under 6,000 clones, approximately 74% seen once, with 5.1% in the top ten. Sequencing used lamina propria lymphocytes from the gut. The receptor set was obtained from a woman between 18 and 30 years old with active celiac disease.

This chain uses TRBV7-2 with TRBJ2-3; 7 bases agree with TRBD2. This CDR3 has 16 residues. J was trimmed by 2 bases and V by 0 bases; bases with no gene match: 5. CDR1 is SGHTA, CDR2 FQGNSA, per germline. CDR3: CASSLAASGDTDTQYF. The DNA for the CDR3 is TGTGCCAGCAGCTTAGCGGCTAGCGGAGACACAGATACGCAGTATTTT.

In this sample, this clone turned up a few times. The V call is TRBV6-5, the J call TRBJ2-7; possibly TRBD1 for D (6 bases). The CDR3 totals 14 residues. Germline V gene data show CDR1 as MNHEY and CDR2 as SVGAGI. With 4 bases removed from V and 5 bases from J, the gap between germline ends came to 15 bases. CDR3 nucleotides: TGTGCCAGCAGTTCCGGGACATACGCAAACGAGCAGTACTTC. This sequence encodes CASSSGTYANEQYF.

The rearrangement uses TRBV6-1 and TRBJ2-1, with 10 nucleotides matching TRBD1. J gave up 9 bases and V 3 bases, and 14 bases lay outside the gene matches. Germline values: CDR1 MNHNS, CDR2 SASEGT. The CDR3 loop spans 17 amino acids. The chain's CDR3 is CASSDPPGTGEGGEQFF. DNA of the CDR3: TGTGCCAGCAGTGACCCCCCCGGGACAGGGGAGGGGGGTGAGCAGTTCTTC.

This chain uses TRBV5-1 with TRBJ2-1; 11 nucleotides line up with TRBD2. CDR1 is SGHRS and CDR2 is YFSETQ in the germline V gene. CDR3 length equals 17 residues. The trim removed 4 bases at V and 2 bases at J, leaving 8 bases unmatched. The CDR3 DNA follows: TGCGCCAGCAGCCCGGCCGCTAGCGGGAGGCCCTACAATGAGCAGTTCTTC. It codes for CASSPAASGRPYNEQFF. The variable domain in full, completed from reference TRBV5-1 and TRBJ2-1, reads KAGVTQTPRYLIKTRGQQVTLSCSPISGHRSVSWYQQTPGQGLQFLFEYFSETQRNKGNFPGRFSGRQFSNSRSEMNVSTLELGDSALYLCASSPAASGRPYNEQFFGPGTRLTVL.

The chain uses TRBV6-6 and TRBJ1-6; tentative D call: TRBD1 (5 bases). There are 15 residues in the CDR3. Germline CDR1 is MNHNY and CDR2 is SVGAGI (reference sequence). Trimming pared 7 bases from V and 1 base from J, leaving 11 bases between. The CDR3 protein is CASKRGESYNSPLHF. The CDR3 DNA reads TGTGCCAGCAAACGGGGGGAATCCTATAATTCACCCCTCCACTTT.

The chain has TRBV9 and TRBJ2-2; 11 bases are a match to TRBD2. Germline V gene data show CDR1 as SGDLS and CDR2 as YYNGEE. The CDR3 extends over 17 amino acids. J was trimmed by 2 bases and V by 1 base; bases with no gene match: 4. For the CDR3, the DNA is TGTGCCAGCAGCGTATTAGCGGGGGGGCCAAACACCGGGGAGCTGTTTTTT. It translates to CASSVLAGGPNTGELFF. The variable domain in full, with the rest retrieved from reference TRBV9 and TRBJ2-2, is DSGVTQTPKHLITATGQRVTLRCSPRSGDLSVYWYQQSLDQGLQFLIQYYNGEERAKGNILERFSAQQFPDLHSELNLSSLELGDSALYFCASSVLAGGPNTGELFFGEGSRLTVL.